This T cell receptor (delta chain) derives from a study of Vδ1+ human thymocytes. Thymocytes were sorted as CD3+ TCRVdelta1+ TCRVdelta2- after alphabeta T cell depletion. Notes on this clone: Antigen unknown.

Study-wide results and limits: Many TRG clonotypes were shared between donors; TRD repertoires were essentially private. Highly polyclonal TRG and TRD repertoires with Gaussian CDR3 length distributions appeared in thymus.

Sequences come from RNA converted to cDNA by reverse transcription. Pooled V-gene forward primers with one constant-region reverse primer generated the CDR3 amplicons by multiplex PCR. TCRdb re-processed the multiplex PCR reads via CATT. This sample has fewer than 90,000 delta-chain clones, with approximately 30% found just once. Between the trimmed V and J ends, which lost 0 bases and 2 bases, there was a span of 22 bases. The CDR3 runs 19 residues. Germline V gene sequence: CDR1 TSWWSYY, CDR2 QGS. The receptor was isolated from a boy less than two years old who had congenital heart surgery. Sequencing used Vdelta1+ gamma-delta thymocytes from the thymus. Subset indicated: FACS-sorted CD3+ TCRalphabeta- TCRVdelta1+ TCRVdelta2- thymocytes. The chain is built from TRDV1 and TRDJ1; D is possibly TRDD3 (6 bases). CDR3 bases: TGTGCTCTTGGGGAACTCTGGATCGATGCGGGATATAGTACCGATAAACTCATCTTT. Its protein is CALGELWIDAGYSTDKLIF.